The T cell receptor (beta chain) described here comes from a study of cytomegalovirus exposure and HLA in healthy donors. Findings and caveats of the study: Some V segments, including TRBV6-2 and TRBV6-3, were excluded as indistinguishable.

Germline V gives CDR1 MGHRA, CDR2 YSYEKL. The V end was cut by 1 base, the J end by 5 bases, with 17 bases between. There are 16 residues in the CDR3. Turning to this clone: Its antigen is as yet unknown.

Use of 60 Vbeta and 13 Jbeta primers characterized the PCR. Libraries were prepared by immunoSEQ multiplex PCR; TCRdb keeps only in-frame clonotypes and omits some of them. The sample holds approximately 140,000 clones; 78% are singletons and the top ten take around 1.5%. This TCR derives from a woman aged 18-35 years in good health and CMV-seronegative. The chain recombines TRBV4-1 with TRBJ1-2; D might be TRBD1 (5 bases). The sequencing input was PBMCs. CDR3 sequence (DNA): TGCGCCAGCAGCCAAGGCGGGGCCAGCCCTTGGTATGGCTACACCTTC. Its protein is CASSQGGASPWYGYTF.